This T cell receptor (beta chain) came from a study of PD-L1 blockade in urothelial cancer. Study-level information: Male sex and bladder-origin urothelial cancer were recorded for about nine tenths of the roughly 29 patients. Median blood clonality was roughly 0.072, with tens of thousands of unique TCRs.

The V gene's germline CDR1 is SGHVS and CDR2 FQNEAQ. V was clipped by 6 bases and J by 1 base, with 9 bases between them. The CDR3 has 13 residues. The method was immunoSEQ multiplex PCR; TCRdb's version includes in-frame clones alone and lacks a portion of them. The repertoire holds 30,000 to 40,000 clones, with approximately 86% as singletons. Time point of the sample: pretreatment peripheral blood. The gene calls are TRBV7-8 and TRBJ1-1; D is possibly TRBD1 (6 bases). The clonotype was recovered from a man older than 75 with urothelial cancer. The source was PBMCs, collected around atezolizumab (anti-PD-L1) treatment. The CDR3 is CASSLTGNTEAFF. The CDR3 DNA reads as TGTGCCAGCAGTCTGACAGGGAACACTGAAGCTTTCTTT. The whole variable domain, filled in from reference TRBV7-8 and TRBJ1-1, reads GAGVSQSPRYKVAKRGQDVALRCDPISGHVSLFWYQQALGQGPEFLTYFQNEAQLDKSGLPSDRFFAERPEGSVSTLKIQRTQQEDSAVYLCASSLTGNTEAFFGQGTRLTVV.